This T cell receptor beta chain was obtained from a study of blood T cell repertoires in COVID-19. This table comes from immunoSEQ multiplex PCR, and its TCRdb copy is limited to in-frame clones, with some not included. The sample consists of about 370,000 clones, around 89% of them appearing once. This clonotype was obtained from a man aged 18 to 29 who had recovered from COVID-19. Sequenced: PBMCs or T cells enriched from blood (not recorded which).

CDR3 nucleotide sequence: TGTGCCAGCAGCGAAACCTCCAGCGGGTTTTTCACAGATACGCAGTATTTT. Encoded protein: CASSETSSGFFTDTQYF. This chain uses TRBV9 with TRBJ2-3, with D perhaps matching TRBD2 (6 bases). In germline, CDR1 is SGDLS, CDR2 YYNGEE. This CDR3 is built from 17 residues. The V end lost 3 bases, the J end lost 2 bases, and 19 bases lay between the germline ends.